These T cell receptor beta chains were read from a single sample in a study of blood T cell repertoires in COVID-19. Profiling relied on immunoSEQ multiplex PCR, and the TCRdb table lists in-frame clones only, not all of them. The table lists 250,000 to 300,000 clones, about 88% of them singletons. The specimen was peripheral blood. The receptor source for this set is a man between 18 and 29 years old with active or convalescent COVID-19. Both conserved end residues are part of each CDR3. Fields, in order: CDR3 length, D gene, J gene, V gene, clone size, CDR3 protein, CDR3 DNA. D genes are given only for firm matches. Some rows mark clone size as missing; the rest say once, few, many or name a class of expanded clone.

>11|-|TRBJ1-4|TRBV2|-
CASYRAEKLFF
TGTGCCAGCTACAGGGCTGAAAAACTGTTTTTT
>17|TRBD2|TRBJ2-5|TRBV5-1|-
CASSLARGAGGRETQYF
TGCGCCAGCAGCTTAGCCCGTGGAGCGGGGGGGCGAGAGACCCAGTACTTC
>14|-|TRBJ2-3|TRBV29-1|-
CSVDMGLNTDTQYF
TGCAGCGTCGATATGGGACTGAACACAGATACGCAGTATTTT
>14|-|TRBJ1-5|TRBV7-2|few
CASSLARGNQPQHF
TGTGCCAGCAGCTTAGCCAGGGGCAATCAGCCCCAGCATTTT
>17|-|TRBJ2-7|TRBV12-5|-
CASGSSGRGLTYYEQYF
TGTGCTAGTGGTTCGTCTGGTAGAGGACTAACCTACTACGAGCAGTACTTC
>15|-|TRBJ1-3|TRBV6-5|-
CASSYSQGRGNTIYF
TGTGCCAGCAGTTACTCGCAGGGAAGAGGAAACACCATATATTTT
>16|TRBD1|TRBJ2-2|TRBV2|-
CASAEQGAWGTGELFF
TGTGCCAGCGCGGAGCAGGGGGCATGGGGTACCGGGGAGCTGTTTTTT
>18|TRBD2|TRBJ2-2|TRBV9|-
CASSLDTLAGGPTGELFF
TGTGCCAGCAGCCTCGATACCCTAGCGGGGGGACCCACCGGGGAGCTGTTTTTT
>13|-|TRBJ1-1|TRBV5-4|-
CASSFAENTEAFF
TGTGCCAGCAGCTTCGCGGAGAACACTGAAGCTTTCTTT
>15|TRBD1|TRBJ2-1|TRBV30|-
CAWCMGQGSYNEQFF
TGTGCCTGGTGTATGGGACAGGGCTCCTACAATGAGCAGTTCTTC
>14|TRBD1|TRBJ1-2|TRBV5-1|-
CASSPDRGLGGYTF
TGCGCCAGCAGCCCGGACAGGGGGCTAGGGGGCTACACCTTC
>12|-|TRBJ1-1|TRBV9|once
CASSVVQGPAFF
TGTGCCAGCAGCGTAGTTCAGGGTCCAGCTTTCTTT
>13|-|TRBJ2-7|TRBV3-1/TRBV3-2|-
CASSHPLKYEQYF
TGTGCCAGCAGCCATCCCCTTAAATACGAGCAGTACTTC
>17|TRBD2|TRBJ2-5|TRBV27|few
CASSNYSWAGAQETQYF
TGTGCCAGCAGTAATTATAGTTGGGCGGGAGCCCAGGAGACCCAGTACTTC
>12|-|TRBJ1-2|TRBV19|-
CASREGSYGYTF
TGTGCCAGTAGGGAAGGGAGCTATGGCTACACCTTC
>13|-|TRBJ1-1|TRBV6-5|-
CASSYSVGTEAFF
TGTGCCAGCAGTTACTCCGTCGGCACTGAAGCTTTCTTT
>16|-|TRBJ2-5|TRBV6-2/TRBV6-3|-
CASSYSTHDNQETQYF
TGTGCCAGCAGTTACTCGACGCATGACAACCAAGAGACCCAGTACTTC
>17|-|TRBJ1-5|TRBV6-2/TRBV6-3|-
CASSYSRRPDSNQPQHF
TGTGCCAGCAGTTACTCGAGGCGGCCGGATAGCAATCAGCCCCAGCATTTT
>15|-|TRBJ1-5|TRBV19|-
CASSLDRFSNQPQHF
TGTGCCAGTAGTCTAGACAGGTTTAGCAATCAGCCCCAGCATTTT
>14|-|TRBJ2-2|TRBV9|-
CASSVGLNTGELFF
TGTGCCAGCAGCGTAGGACTGAACACCGGGGAGCTGTTTTTT
>15|TRBD2|TRBJ2-3|TRBV29-1|-
CSVDPTSGGRYTQYF
TGCAGCGTTGACCCGACTAGCGGGGGGCGATATACGCAGTATTTT
>15|TRBD2|TRBJ2-2|TRBV27|-
CASTRTSRSSGELFF
TGTGCCAGCACCAGGACTAGCCGGAGTTCCGGGGAGCTGTTTTTT
>13|TRBD1|TRBJ2-7|TRBV19|-
CASSQDRVGKQYF
TGTGCCAGTAGCCAGGACAGGGTAGGAAAGCAGTACTTC
>15|TRBD1|TRBJ2-6|TRBV19|-
CASTLRGPGANVLTF
TGTGCCAGTACCCTTAGGGGGCCCGGGGCCAACGTCCTGACTTTC
>15|TRBD1|TRBJ1-4|TRBV13|few
CASSEATGVREKLFF
TGTGCCAGCAGCGAAGCGACAGGGGTACGCGAAAAACTGTTTTTT
>15|-|TRBJ2-3|TRBV2|-
CASSALVSSTDTQYF
TGTGCCAGCAGTGCTCTAGTCTCCAGCACAGATACGCAGTATTTT
>13|TRBD2|TRBJ2-3|TRBV30|-
CAWSSSGTDTQYF
TGTGCCTGGAGCAGTAGCGGGACAGATACGCAGTATTTT
>13|-|TRBJ2-4|TRBV5-6|-
CASSLDWKNIQYF
TGTGCCAGCAGCTTGGACTGGAAAAACATTCAGTACTTC
>16|TRBD1|TRBJ1-2|TRBV2|-
CASSGTGGRLNYGYTF
TGTGCCAGCAGTGGGACAGGGGGCCGGTTGAACTATGGCTACACCTTC
>13|-|TRBJ2-4|TRBV11-2|-
CASSLRGAGIQYF
TGTGCCAGCAGCTTACGGGGGGCTGGGATTCAGTACTTC
>17|-|TRBJ2-7|TRBV21-1|-
CASSFQRTGTRSYEQYF
TGTGCCAGCAGCTTCCAACGGACGGGAACTCGCTCCTACGAGCAGTACTTC
>13|TRBD1|TRBJ2-5|TRBV5-1|-
CASNGQVQETQYF
TGCGCCAGCAACGGACAGGTCCAAGAGACCCAGTACTTC
>12|-|TRBJ2-3|TRBV30|once
CAWSVWADTQYF
TGTGCCTGGAGTGTTTGGGCGGATACGCAGTATTTT
>14|-|TRBJ2-1|TRBV13|-
CASSLGRSSRGQFF
TGTGCCAGCAGCTTAGGCCGATCTTCCCGAGGGCAGTTCTTC
>11|-|TRBJ2-3|TRBV5-6|once
CASSFLDTQYF
TGTGCCAGCAGCTTCCTAGATACGCAGTATTTT